The rows below give T cell receptor beta chains drawn from one sample of a study of regulatory T cells in long-lasting Graves disease. TCRdb reprocessed the multiplex PCR reads via MiXCR and lists one record per CDR3 protein. The sample records 300,000 to 500,000 distinct CDR3 sequences, roughly 20% being singletons. Source: peripheral blood mononuclear cells (PBMCs), taken when the disease was refractory, from a patient treated with antithyroid drugs. The receptors here all came from a female donor with Graves disease. Both conserved end residues are part of each CDR3. A D gene is named only where the DNA matches it firmly. Size values are once, few and many counts, or a class for expanded clones, and some rows have none.

CDR3 length: 15
clone size: many
J gene: TRBJ2-5
D gene: NA
V gene: TRBV7-2
CDR3 protein: CASSRPGRERETQYF
CDR3 DNA: TGTGCCAGCAGCCGCCCGGGACGCGAGAGGGAGACCCAGTACTTC

CDR3 length: 16
clone size: NA
J gene: TRBJ2-5
D gene: TRBD1
V gene: TRBV4-2
CDR3 protein: CASSQDRTGEGETQYF
CDR3 DNA: TGTGCCAGCAGCCAAGACCGGACAGGGGAAGGGGAGACCCAGTACTTC

CDR3 length: 16
clone size: NA
J gene: TRBJ1-2
D gene: NA
V gene: TRBV6-2/TRBV6-3
CDR3 protein: CASSYAFGGTDYGYTF
CDR3 DNA: TGTGCCAGCAGTTACGCTTTCGGGGGGACCGACTATGGCTACACCTTC

CDR3 length: 14
clone size: NA
J gene: TRBJ2-7
D gene: NA
V gene: TRBV3-1
CDR3 protein: CASSQAGTPREQYF
CDR3 DNA: TGTGCCAGCAGCCAAGCCGGGACTCCCCGCGAGCAGTACTTC

CDR3 length: 15
clone size: NA
J gene: TRBJ2-5
D gene: NA
V gene: TRBV6-2/TRBV6-3
CDR3 protein: CASTIGRGLKETQYF
CDR3 DNA: TGTGCCAGCACCATCGGCCGGGGCCTGAAAGAGACCCAGTACTTC

CDR3 length: 15
clone size: NA
J gene: TRBJ2-2
D gene: TRBD1
V gene: TRBV2
CDR3 protein: CASSAGQGGTGELFF
CDR3 DNA: TGTGCCAGCAGCGCCGGACAGGGCGGCACCGGGGAGCTGTTTTTT

CDR3 length: 16
clone size: NA
J gene: TRBJ1-1
D gene: TRBD1
V gene: TRBV7-2
CDR3 protein: CASSGTAGGLNTEAFF
CDR3 DNA: TGTGCCAGCAGCGGAACGGCAGGGGGGCTGAACACTGAAGCTTTCTTT

CDR3 length: 15
clone size: many
J gene: TRBJ2-7
D gene: TRBD2
V gene: TRBV20-1
CDR3 protein: CSAILSGRASYEQYF
CDR3 DNA: TGCAGTGCTATACTTAGCGGGAGGGCCTCTTACGAGCAGTACTTC

CDR3 length: 16
clone size: many
J gene: TRBJ1-1
D gene: TRBD1
V gene: TRBV11-2
CDR3 protein: CASTITTGDVNTEAFF
CDR3 DNA: TGTGCCAGCACGATCACCACAGGGGATGTGAACACTGAAGCTTTCTTT

CDR3 length: 13
clone size: NA
J gene: TRBJ2-7
D gene: TRBD1
V gene: TRBV4-2
CDR3 protein: CASSQGLQGEQYF
CDR3 DNA: TGTGCCAGCAGCCAAGGTTTACAGGGGGAGCAGTACTTC

CDR3 length: 14
clone size: NA
J gene: TRBJ1-2
D gene: NA
V gene: TRBV7-2
CDR3 protein: CASSLGVVVYGYTF
CDR3 DNA: TGTGCCAGCAGCTTAGGAGTTGTTGTTTATGGCTACACCTTC

CDR3 length: 16
clone size: NA
J gene: TRBJ1-2
D gene: NA
V gene: TRBV5-1
CDR3 protein: CASSLARDTARYGYTF
CDR3 DNA: TGCGCCAGCAGCTTGGCTCGGGACACCGCTCGCTATGGCTACACCTTC

CDR3 length: 14
clone size: NA
J gene: TRBJ2-1
D gene: NA
V gene: TRBV20-1
CDR3 protein: CSARWSGSHREQFF
CDR3 DNA: TGCAGTGCTAGATGGTCGGGCTCCCACCGTGAGCAGTTCTTC

CDR3 length: 12
clone size: NA
J gene: TRBJ2-7
D gene: NA
V gene: TRBV7-9
CDR3 protein: CASSLEIYEQYF
CDR3 DNA: TGTGCCAGCAGCTTAGAAATCTACGAGCAGTACTTC

CDR3 length: 15
clone size: few
J gene: TRBJ1-1
D gene: NA
V gene: TRBV14
CDR3 protein: CASSVERGQGTEAFF
CDR3 DNA: TGTGCCAGCAGCGTAGAGCGGGGGCAAGGTACTGAAGCTTTCTTT

CDR3 length: 15
clone size: many
J gene: TRBJ1-1
D gene: TRBD1
V gene: TRBV18
CDR3 protein: CASSPVPGQGIEAFF
CDR3 DNA: TGTGCCAGCTCACCCGTCCCGGGACAGGGGATTGAAGCTTTCTTT

CDR3 length: 17
clone size: many
J gene: TRBJ2-4
D gene: NA
V gene: TRBV11-1
CDR3 protein: CASSFGGGAIAKNIQYF
CDR3 DNA: TGTGCCAGCAGCTTCGGAGGGGGCGCAATAGCCAAAAACATTCAGTACTTC

CDR3 length: 13
clone size: many
J gene: TRBJ2-7
D gene: NA
V gene: TRBV12-3/TRBV12-4
CDR3 protein: CASSLLRGGEQYF
CDR3 DNA: TGTGCCAGCAGTTTACTAAGGGGAGGCGAGCAGTACTTC

CDR3 length: 13
clone size: many
J gene: TRBJ1-2
D gene: TRBD1
V gene: TRBV20-1
CDR3 protein: CSAPPQGNYGYTF
CDR3 DNA: TGCAGTGCCCCACCACAGGGGAACTATGGCTACACCTTC

CDR3 length: 12
clone size: NA
J gene: TRBJ2-5
D gene: NA
V gene: TRBV19
CDR3 protein: CASSISEETQYF
CDR3 DNA: TGTGCCAGTAGTATTAGCGAGGAGACCCAGTACTTC

CDR3 length: 13
clone size: NA
J gene: TRBJ1-5
D gene: NA
V gene: TRBV7-2
CDR3 protein: CASSPQGTQPQHF
CDR3 DNA: TGTGCCAGCAGCCCACAGGGAACCCAGCCCCAGCATTTT

CDR3 length: 13
clone size: many
J gene: TRBJ2-4
D gene: NA
V gene: TRBV20-1
CDR3 protein: CSVPRDAKNIQYF
CDR3 DNA: TGCAGTGTCCCCCGTGACGCCAAAAACATTCAGTACTTC

CDR3 length: 18
clone size: many
J gene: TRBJ2-5
D gene: TRBD1
V gene: TRBV7-9
CDR3 protein: CASSATISGTGALETQYF
CDR3 DNA: TGTGCCAGCAGCGCCACCATCTCGGGGACAGGGGCTTTAGAGACCCAGTACTTC

CDR3 length: 14
clone size: many
J gene: TRBJ2-7
D gene: NA
V gene: TRBV9
CDR3 protein: CASSVAQAGSEQYF
CDR3 DNA: TGTGCCAGCAGCGTAGCCCAAGCAGGCTCCGAGCAGTACTTC

CDR3 length: 15
clone size: many
J gene: TRBJ2-7
D gene: TRBD2
V gene: TRBV19
CDR3 protein: CASSTLAGATYEQYF
CDR3 DNA: TGTGCCAGTAGTACACTAGCGGGCGCAACCTACGAGCAGTACTTC

CDR3 length: 16
clone size: few
J gene: TRBJ1-4
D gene: NA
V gene: TRBV6-1
CDR3 protein: CASSANDVEDNEKLFF
CDR3 DNA: TGTGCCAGCAGTGCGAACGACGTGGAGGATAATGAAAAACTGTTTTTT

CDR3 length: 14
clone size: NA
J gene: TRBJ1-1
D gene: NA
V gene: TRBV7-3
CDR3 protein: CASSLSGGATRAFF
CDR3 DNA: TGTGCCAGCAGCTTATCGGGGGGGGCTACTCGAGCTTTCTTT

CDR3 length: 15
clone size: NA
J gene: TRBJ2-2
D gene: NA
V gene: TRBV14
CDR3 protein: CASSQVTGRPGELFF
CDR3 DNA: TGTGCCAGCAGCCAAGTAACAGGGCGTCCCGGGGAGCTGTTTTTT

CDR3 length: 15
clone size: NA
J gene: TRBJ2-2
D gene: NA
V gene: TRBV12-3/TRBV12-4
CDR3 protein: CASRTLHWDTGELFF
CDR3 DNA: TGTGCCAGCAGGACCCTGCACTGGGACACCGGGGAGCTGTTTTTT

CDR3 length: 11
clone size: many
J gene: TRBJ2-7
D gene: NA
V gene: TRBV30
CDR3 protein: CAWSREYEQYF
CDR3 DNA: TGTGCCTGGAGTAGGGAATACGAGCAGTACTTC

CDR3 length: 18
clone size: few
J gene: TRBJ2-6
D gene: TRBD1
V gene: TRBV7-2
CDR3 protein: CASRLSRQGEAGANVLTF
CDR3 DNA: TGTGCCAGCCGATTATCCCGACAGGGGGAGGCTGGGGCCAACGTCCTGACTTTC

CDR3 length: 15
clone size: NA
J gene: TRBJ2-2
D gene: TRBD2
V gene: TRBV20-1
CDR3 protein: CSATGLAGGGGELFF
CDR3 DNA: TGCAGTGCTACCGGACTAGCGGGAGGAGGCGGGGAGCTGTTTTTT

CDR3 length: 12
clone size: NA
J gene: TRBJ2-7
D gene: NA
V gene: TRBV29-1
CDR3 protein: CSVESSPYEQYF
CDR3 DNA: TGCAGCGTTGAATCCTCCCCCTACGAGCAGTACTTC

CDR3 length: 11
clone size: once
J gene: TRBJ1-5
D gene: NA
V gene: TRBV6-5
CDR3 protein: CASSYPGAEHF
CDR3 DNA: TGTGCCAGCAGTTACCCCGGGGCGGAGCATTTT

CDR3 length: 16
clone size: many
J gene: TRBJ2-7
D gene: NA
V gene: TRBV27
CDR3 protein: CASSRRTGTGVYEQYF
CDR3 DNA: TGTGCCAGCAGTCGAAGAACCGGGACCGGAGTTTACGAGCAGTACTTC

CDR3 length: 15
clone size: NA
J gene: TRBJ2-1
D gene: TRBD2
V gene: TRBV12-3/TRBV12-4
CDR3 protein: CASSYRTSPNNEQFF
CDR3 DNA: TGTGCCAGCAGTTACAGGACTAGCCCCAACAATGAGCAGTTCTTC

CDR3 length: 16
clone size: few
J gene: TRBJ1-5
D gene: NA
V gene: TRBV7-9
CDR3 protein: CASSFGGEGPNQPQHF
CDR3 DNA: TGTGCCAGCAGCTTCGGGGGAGAGGGTCCTAATCAGCCCCAGCATTTT

CDR3 length: 11
clone size: NA
J gene: TRBJ2-1
D gene: NA
V gene: TRBV28
CDR3 protein: CASSSGTQEFF
CDR3 DNA: TGTGCCAGCAGTTCCGGGACCCAGGAGTTCTTC

CDR3 length: 14
clone size: many
J gene: TRBJ2-7
D gene: TRBD2
V gene: TRBV28
CDR3 protein: CASGNFAAGGRQYF
CDR3 DNA: TGTGCCAGCGGGAACTTCGCGGCGGGAGGTCGGCAGTACTTC

CDR3 length: 15
clone size: few
J gene: TRBJ1-5
D gene: NA
V gene: TRBV19
CDR3 protein: CASSIELGSNQPQHF
CDR3 DNA: TGTGCCAGTAGTATAGAATTGGGTAGCAATCAGCCCCAGCATTTT